These 20 T cell receptor beta chains share one sample of origin, sequenced in a study of breast tumors, draining lymph nodes, adjacent tissues. Breast cancer patients provided tissue from their axillary draining lymph nodes. TCRdb re-derived calls from the multiplex PCR reads in MiXCR, one entry per CDR3 protein. The sample records about 150,000 distinct CDR3 sequences, approximately 32% being singletons. Sequenced material: axillary lymph node tissue. The receptors were sampled from a female donor with breast cancer. Some clones in this sample may be carry-over from other donors' samples.

This clonotype was picked up a small number of times. This chain connects TRBV5-4 to TRBJ1-1, with D possibly TRBD1 on 5 matching bases. V lost 0 bases and J lost 3, with 9 bases in between. This CDR3 is 14 amino acids long. Germline V gives CDR1 SGHNT, CDR2 YYREEE (reference sequence). The CDR3 DNA reads as TGTGCCAGCAGCTTGGAACAGGAAGACACTGAAGCTTTCTTT. Translation gives CASSLEQEDTEAFF.

The chain joins TRBV5-1 to TRBJ1-6; a possible D gene is TRBD1 (5 bases). The CDR3 consists of 15 residues. Germline CDR1 reads SGHRS; CDR2 reads YFSETQ. V was clipped by 5 bases and J by 9 bases, with 18 bases between them. The DNA for the CDR3 is TGCGCCAGCAGAAATGGGGGTCGTGCAGGTTCACCCCTCCACTTT. It translates to CASRNGGRAGSPLHF.

This clonotype showed up many times. The V and J genes are TRBV10-3 and TRBJ1-3; no clear D gene. The CDR3 runs 15 residues. CDR1 and CDR2 from the germline V gene are ENHRY and SYGVKD. The V gene lost 11 bases and the J gene lost 0 bases, with 17 bases spanning the gap. CDR3: CASALDLSSGNTIYF. CDR3 DNA: TGTGCCTCTGCTCTGGATTTGAGCTCTGGAAACACCATATATTTT.

The rearrangement links TRBV20-1 to TRBJ2-1, with 9 bases that match TRBD1. The CDR3 length is 13 residues. V lost 2 bases to trimming and J lost 5 bases; unmatched junction nucleotides: 1. Per germline, CDR1 DFQATT and CDR2 SNEGSKA (reference sequence). This chain's CDR3 is CSARRTGDNEQFF. The CDR3 nucleotides are TGCAGTGCTAGACGGACAGGGGACAATGAGCAGTTCTTC.

This clonotype showed up many times. The rearrangement uses TRBV29-1 and TRBJ2-1; TRBD1 agrees at 9 bases. Germline CDR1 SQVTM, CDR2 ANQGSEA. CDR3 length equals 18 residues. Trimming took 3 bases from V and 4 from J; bases not matched to a gene: 16. The CDR3 sequence is CSVDGTGLRGSVYNEQFF. The CDR3 DNA reads as TGCAGCGTTGACGGGACAGGGCTGAGGGGGTCGGTATACAATGAGCAGTTCTTC.

Ten or more counts support this clonotype. A much bigger clone sits one base away, suggesting this may be a read error. This chain connects TRBV7-2 to TRBJ2-5; 11 bases fit TRBD2. Per germline, CDR1 SGHTA and CDR2 FQGNSA. The CDR3 has 15 residues. CDR3 loop: CASSLTSGGWETQHF. The DNA of the CDR3 is TGTGCCAGCAGCTTAACTAGCGGGGGTTGGGAGACCCAGCACTTC.

This clonotype was detected ten times or more. This chain uses TRBV5-1 with TRBJ1-6; D unresolved. This CDR3 comprises 13 residues. CDR1 SGHRS and CDR2 YFSETQ come from the germline V gene. V shed 4 bases and J shed 7 bases, with 9 bases lying between them. This chain's CDR3 is CASSPGENSPLHF. As DNA, the CDR3 is TGCGCCAGCAGCCCTGGCGAAAATTCACCCCTCCACTTT.

The J gene is TRBJ2-7, the V gene TRBV20-1; weak D call: TRBD2 (5 bases). The V gene lost 6 bases and the J gene lost 9 bases, with 15 bases spanning the gap. The CDR3 length is 11 residues. The germline V gene has CDR1 DFQATT and CDR2 SNEGSKA (reference sequence). This CDR3 is CSAAPGSGQYF. In DNA form, the CDR3 reads TGCAGTGCCGCCCCGGGGAGCGGGCAGTACTTC.

At least ten counts were recorded for this clonotype. The J gene is TRBJ2-6, the V gene TRBV4-2, with TRBD2 as a possible D gene (5 bases). The CDR3 consists of 17 residues. Germline V lookup: CDR1 LGHNA, CDR2 YNFKEQ. Trimming took off 0 bases at V and 2 bases at J, with 11 bases between the two ends. CDR3 coding DNA: TGTGCCAGCAGCCAAGACGTCGGGAATACTGGGGCCAACGTCCTGACTTTC. This encodes CASSQDVGNTGANVLTF.

This clonotype appeared many times. This rearrangement joins TRBV18 to TRBJ2-1; no firm D call. CDR3 length: 12 residues. Germline V lookup: CDR1 KGHSH, CDR2 LQKENI. Trimming shortened V by 2 bases and J by 6 bases, and 5 bases separated the two germline ends. The CDR3, as DNA: TGTGCCAGCTCACCAACCGTCAATGAGCAGTTCTTC. Translating it yields CASSPTVNEQFF.

This clonotype was found many times. The gene calls are TRBV20-1 and TRBJ2-2, with 9 bases lining up with TRBD2. CDR3 length: 17 amino acids. The germline CDR1 and CDR2 sequences are DFQATT and SNEGSKA (reference sequence). Trimming cost V 0 bases and J 4 bases; bases outside gene matches: 9. The CDR3 here is CSARDPRRGGVTGELFF. Written as DNA, the CDR3 is TGCAGTGCTAGAGACCCTCGGCGGGGGGGTGTCACCGGGGAGCTGTTTTTT.

Ten or more counts support this clonotype. The rearrangement uses TRBV7-6 and TRBJ2-7; D not resolved. The germline CDR1 and CDR2 sequences are SGHVS and FNYEAQ. Trimming shortened V by 1 base and J by 2 bases, and 6 bases separated the two germline ends. This CDR3 comprises 13 residues. CDR3 nucleotides: TGTGCCAGCAGCTTAGTAGGAGCCTACGAGCAGTACTTC. It translates to CASSLVGAYEQYF.

This clonotype showed up many times. The J gene is TRBJ2-5, the V gene TRBV7-2; D gene ambiguous. Germline V gene lookup returns CDR1 SGHTA and CDR2 FQGNSA. Between the trimmed V and J ends, which lost 8 bases and 5 bases, there was a span of 9 bases. The CDR3 has 11 amino acids. DNA of the CDR3: TGTGCCAGCCGCCGGGTGGAGACCCAGTACTTC. As protein: CASRRVETQYF.

The rearrangement links TRBV7-2 to TRBJ2-2; the match to TRBD1 covers 7 bases. The J segment lost 1 base and the V segment lost 1 base, leaving 0 bases of the junction unmatched. This CDR3 is built from 15 residues. The germline gives CDR1 SGHTA, CDR2 FQGNSA. In DNA form, the CDR3 reads TGTGCCAGCAGCTTAGACAGGGGGAACACCGGGGAGCTGTTTTTT. Translated: CASSLDRGNTGELFF.

The sample holds a few counts of this clonotype. This may come from a read error, since a much larger clone is one base off. The chain couples TRBV6-5 to TRBJ2-1; TRBD1 aligns across 10 bases. CDR1 and CDR2 (germline): MNHEY, SVGAGI. V dropped 5 bases and J dropped 7; count of bases not matched to a gene: 8. The CDR3 is 15 residues long. In DNA, the CDR3 is TGTGCCAGCAGTCCCGACAGGGGGCGCGGTAATGAGCAGTTCTTC. Translation gives CASSPDRGRGNEQFF.

DNA for the CDR3: TGTGCCATCAGGGGGGCCGGTGGGGATACGCAGTATTTT. It specifies CAIRGAGGDTQYF. V usage is TRBV10-3 and J usage is TRBJ2-3; TRBD1 is a possible D gene (6 bases). Trimming pared 6 bases from V and 6 bases from J, leaving 13 bases between. This CDR3 region has 13 residues. Germline V gene sequence: CDR1 ENHRY, CDR2 SYGVKD.

At least ten counts were recorded for this clonotype. The chain combines TRBV10-2 with TRBJ1-4; 7 nucleotides match TRBD1. Trimming at V came to 6 bases and at J to 5 bases, leaving 6 bases not matched to a gene. From germline, CDR1 is WSHSY and CDR2 SAAADI. This CDR3 region has 14 residues. The CDR3 DNA reads as TGCGCCAGCAGCCGGGACAGATCAAATGAAAAACTGTTTTTT. Protein sequence: CASSRDRSNEKLFF.

This clonotype was detected many times. Here the CDR3 DNA reads TGTGCCAGCGGGACCAACACCGGGGAGCTGTTTTTT. Encoded protein: CASGTNTGELFF. J is TRBJ2-2 and V is TRBV27, with D perhaps given as TRBD1 or TRBD2 (5 bases each). The CDR3 runs 12 residues. Trimming removed 8 bases from V and 2 bases from J, with 6 bases in between. Germline V CDR1 and CDR2: MNHEY, SMNVEV (reference sequence).

As regards this clonotype: The junction differs from germline at one of its ends, possibly a read error. The gene calls are TRBV6-5 and TRBJ1-2; D gene unclear. CDR1 is MNHEY and CDR2 is SVGAGI in the germline V gene. The CDR3 is 13 residues long. The CDR3 coding sequence is TGTGCCAGCAGTTTCGGTTCAGAGATTGGCTACATCTTC. It is translated as CASSFGSEIGYIF.

Only a few counts were recorded for this clonotype. Just one base apart from a much larger clone, this may be a read error. The chain links TRBV4-1 to TRBJ2-5; D call uncertain. The CDR3 extends over 13 amino acids. From germline, CDR1 is MGHRA and CDR2 YSYEKL. Written as DNA, the CDR3 is TGCACCAGCAGCCCAGGCGTCCAAGAGACCCAGTACTTC. Protein product: CTSSPGVQETQYF.